This T cell receptor beta chain was identified during a study of control samples from healthy donors and cancer patients. V was shortened by 0 bases and J by 4 bases, with 7 bases between the two germline ends. The V gene's germline CDR1 is SGHDN and CDR2 FVKESK. This CDR3 is 14 amino acids long. The repertoire was sequenced with immunoSEQ multiplex PCR; TCRdb's copy has only in-frame clones and lacks some. The sample comprises about 85,000 clones, about nine tenths of which are singletons, and 5.5% rests with the top ten. This chain connects TRBV14 to TRBJ1-3; D is possibly TRBD1 (5 bases). Input material: blood. The TCR was taken from a man aged 45-60 years in good health. The CDR3 DNA is TGTGCCAGCAGCCAAGACAGGGACGGAAACACCATATATTTT. Translation gives CASSQDRDGNTIYF.